This T cell receptor (beta chain) emerged from a study of CD8+CD57+ T cells in acquired aplastic anemia. Study as a whole: Yields of DNA that came from sorted CD4+ and CD8+ cells averaged roughly 3.2 ug.

The CDR3 is 14 residues long. Germline CDR1 is LNHDA and CDR2 is SQIVND (reference sequence). V was clipped by 3 bases and J by 8 bases; unmatched bases: 8. Researchers used genomic DNA as the template to profile TCR beta VDJ and CDR3. TCRdb passed the reads through MiXCR, listing each CDR3 protein once. The sample lists 80,000 to 100,000 distinct CDR3 sequences, around two thirds occurring once. Whole-study results and caveats: Controls and patients did not differ significantly in CD8+ Simpson's diversity.

For sequencing, patients were chosen who had shown expansion of CD8+CD57+ cells by flow cytometry. Patients, without exception, had severe acquired aplastic anemia. The study sampled blood from patients who had received no therapy. Notes on this clonotype: Antigen unknown.

The clonotype originates from a human donor with aplastic anemia. The material sequenced was sorted CD4+, CD8+, or CD8+CD57+ T cells (not recorded which) from PBMCs. The V and J genes are TRBV19 and TRBJ1-1, with 8 bases fitting TRBD1. The CDR3 bases are TGTGCCAGTAGTATCTCCGACAGGGGTCGAGAAGCTTTCTTT. Its protein is CASSISDRGREAFF.